The present T cell receptor beta chain was sequenced within a study of blood T cell repertoires in COVID-19. The wider study: The analysed material was cDNA or gDNA that came from T cells, B-cell-depleted T cells, or PBMCs.

Assay used: immunoSEQ multiplex PCR; TCRdb lists only in-frame clones, some missing. The sample yields 270,000 or so clones, approximately 81% seen once. This clone was seen a single time. The germline V gene encodes CDR1 MNHEY and CDR2 SMNVEV (reference sequence). The CDR3 contains 14 residues. Unmatched junction bases numbered 8, after V lost 5 bases and J lost 6 bases. This rearrangement joins TRBV27 to TRBJ2-7; TRBD1 matches 9 bases. The sequencing sample was made of peripheral blood. The source of this sequence is a woman aged 18-35 years with acute or convalescent COVID-19. CDR3 protein: CASSPRDRAFEQYF. In nucleotides, the CDR3 is TGTGCCAGCAGTCCCAGGGACAGGGCGTTCGAGCAGTACTTC.